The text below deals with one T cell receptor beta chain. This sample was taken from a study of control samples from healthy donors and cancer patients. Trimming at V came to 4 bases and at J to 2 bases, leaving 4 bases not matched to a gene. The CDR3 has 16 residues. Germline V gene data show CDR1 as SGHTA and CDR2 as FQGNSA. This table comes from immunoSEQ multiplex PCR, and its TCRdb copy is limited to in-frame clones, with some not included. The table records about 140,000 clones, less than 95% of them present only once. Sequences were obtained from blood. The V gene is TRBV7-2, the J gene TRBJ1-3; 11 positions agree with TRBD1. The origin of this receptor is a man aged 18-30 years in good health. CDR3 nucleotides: TGTGCCAGCAGCTGGGGACAGGGGGAAACTGGAAACACCATATATTTT. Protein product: CASSWGQGETGNTIYF.